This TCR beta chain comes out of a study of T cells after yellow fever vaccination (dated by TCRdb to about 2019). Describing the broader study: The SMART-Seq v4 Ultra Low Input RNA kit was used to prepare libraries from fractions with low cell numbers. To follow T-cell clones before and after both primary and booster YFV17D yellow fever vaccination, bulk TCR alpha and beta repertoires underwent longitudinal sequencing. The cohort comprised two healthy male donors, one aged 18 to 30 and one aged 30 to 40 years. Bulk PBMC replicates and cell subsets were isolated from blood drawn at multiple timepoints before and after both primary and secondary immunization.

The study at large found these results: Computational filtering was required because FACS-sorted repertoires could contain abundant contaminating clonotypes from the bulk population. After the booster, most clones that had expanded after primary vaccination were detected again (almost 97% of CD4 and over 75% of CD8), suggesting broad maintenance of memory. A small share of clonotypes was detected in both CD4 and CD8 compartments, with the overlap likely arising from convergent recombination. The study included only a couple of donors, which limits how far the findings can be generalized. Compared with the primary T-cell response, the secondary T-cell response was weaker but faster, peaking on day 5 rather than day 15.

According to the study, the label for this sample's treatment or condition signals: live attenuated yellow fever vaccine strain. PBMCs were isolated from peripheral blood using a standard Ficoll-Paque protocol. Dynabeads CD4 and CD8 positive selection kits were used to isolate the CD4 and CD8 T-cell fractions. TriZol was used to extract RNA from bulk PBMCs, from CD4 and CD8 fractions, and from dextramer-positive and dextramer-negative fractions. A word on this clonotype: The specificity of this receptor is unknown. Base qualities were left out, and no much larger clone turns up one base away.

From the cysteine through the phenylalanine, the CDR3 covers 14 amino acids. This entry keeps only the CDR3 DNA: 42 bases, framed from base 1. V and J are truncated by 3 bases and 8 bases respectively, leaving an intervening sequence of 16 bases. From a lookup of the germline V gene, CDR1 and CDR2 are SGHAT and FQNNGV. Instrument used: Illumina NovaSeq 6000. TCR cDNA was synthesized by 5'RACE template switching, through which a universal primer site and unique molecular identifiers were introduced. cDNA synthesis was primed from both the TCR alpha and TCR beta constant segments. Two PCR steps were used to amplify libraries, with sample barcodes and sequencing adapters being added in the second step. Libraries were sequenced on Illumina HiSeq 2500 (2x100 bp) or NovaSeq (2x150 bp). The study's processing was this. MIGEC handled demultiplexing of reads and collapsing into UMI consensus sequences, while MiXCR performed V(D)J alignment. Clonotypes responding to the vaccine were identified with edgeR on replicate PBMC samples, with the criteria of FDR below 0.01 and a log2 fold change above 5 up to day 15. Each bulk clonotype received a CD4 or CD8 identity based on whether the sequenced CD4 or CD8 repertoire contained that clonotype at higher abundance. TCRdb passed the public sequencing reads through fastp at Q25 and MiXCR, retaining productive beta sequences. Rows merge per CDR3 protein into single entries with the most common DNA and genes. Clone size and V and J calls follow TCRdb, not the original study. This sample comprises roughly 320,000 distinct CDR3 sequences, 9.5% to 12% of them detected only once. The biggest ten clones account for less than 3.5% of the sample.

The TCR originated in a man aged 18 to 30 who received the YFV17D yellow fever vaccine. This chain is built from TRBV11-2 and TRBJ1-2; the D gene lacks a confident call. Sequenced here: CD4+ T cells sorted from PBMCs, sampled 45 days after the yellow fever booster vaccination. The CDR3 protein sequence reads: CASSFSAIRGGYTF. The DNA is TGTGCCAGCAGCTTTTCGGCCATAAGAGGCGGCTACACCTTC.